The rows below give T cell receptor beta chains drawn from one sample of a study of cytomegalovirus exposure and HLA in healthy donors. The repertoire was sequenced with immunoSEQ multiplex PCR; TCRdb's copy has only in-frame clones and lacks some. The data contain tens of thousands of clones, roughly 90% of them seen just once; the ten biggest clones take up approximately 1.5%. The sample taken for sequencing was PBMCs. The receptor source for this set is a man under 40 in good health and CMV-seropositive. Each CDR3 is given without its conserved first and last residue. The order of the fields is CDR3 length, V gene, CDR3 protein.

12	TRBV7-2	ASRWDPGEDTQY
14	TRBV5-1	ASSSDPEGRNTEAF
10	TRBV12-5	ASGLVQDRLF
12	TRBV5-5	ASSLGQLNEKLF
14	TRBV9	ASSGTSGGGTDTQY
13	TRBV5-1	ASSLVRGTNTEAF
11	TRBV11-3	ASSLEASYEQY
11	TRBV19	ASSTPGYNEQF
13	TRBV27	ASSLFGPRDTEAF
11	TRBV30	AWNGLTGTEAF
10	TRBV7-9	SSSLVRGGAF
13	TRBV19	ASSITGEGNQPQH
15	TRBV29-1	SAFITGAHSGANVLT
13	TRBV29-1	SVGLEAASYNEQF
13	TRBV27	ASSQAGARSDTQY
15	TRBV7-9	ASSLGGAGTGGDEQY
11	TRBV15	ATSREGDNEQF
11	TRBV5-4	ARGTSGTDTQY
11	TRBV6-6	ASSSQGHQPQH
12	TRBV27	ASWSTSGTDTQY
14	TRBV7-6	ASSPTPGLAGDEQF
10	TRBV2	ASSTGLAPQY
13	TRBV5-1	ASSLTGATNEKLF
14	TRBV14	ASSQGDSSNGYEQY
13	TRBV7-2	ASSLGGQPTGELF
13	TRBV7-9	ASSSDISLGHGYT
13	TRBV7-9	ASSSGLGLSYEQY
11	TRBV12-5	ASGLQGADTQY
12	TRBV11-3	ASRGGGEGYEQY
12	TRBV7-2	ASSLQGASTEAF